Listed below are T cell receptor beta chains from one sample, sequenced in a study of T cells after yellow fever vaccination. From the 5' RACE reads, TCRdb called clonotypes with MiXCR, one entry per CDR3 protein. The sample has 300,000 to 400,000 distinct CDR3 sequences, around 3.9% seen once. The source was PBMCs, collected 5 days after the yellow fever booster vaccination. The receptors come from a man between 18 and 35 years old who received the YFV17D yellow fever vaccine. Each CDR3 is given with its conserved first and last residue. D genes are given only for firm matches. The size field is filled for only some rows; it gives once, few, many or a size class.

TRBV4-1	TRBD2	many	TRBJ2-2	CASSHPDRLAGGNTGELFF	TGCGCCAGCAGCCATCCAGACCGACTAGCGGGGGGGAACACCGGGGAGCTGTTTTTT
TRBV12-3/TRBV12-4	TRBD1	-	TRBJ1-6	CASRGQGATSPLHF	TGTGCCAGCAGAGGACAGGGGGCGACTTCACCCCTCCACTTT
TRBV5-1	-	many	TRBJ2-5	CASSLSDSGLETQYF	TGCGCCAGCAGCTTGTCGGATAGCGGACTAGAGACCCAGTACTTC
TRBV27	-	-	TRBJ2-2	CASSHRVRANTGELFF	TGTGCCAGCAGTCACAGGGTTCGGGCAAACACCGGGGAGCTGTTTTTT
TRBV10-3	TRBD2	many	TRBJ2-7	CAIRSSGSYYEQYF	TGTGCCATCAGGTCTAGCGGAAGCTACTACGAGCAGTACTTC
TRBV9	-	few	TRBJ2-6	CASSVGAEGANVLTF	TGTGCCAGCAGCGTAGGGGCGGAGGGGGCCAACGTCCTGACTTTC
TRBV6-5	TRBD2	-	TRBJ2-3	CASSFGAGVTDTQYF	TGTGCCAGCAGTTTCGGAGCGGGGGTCACAGATACGCAGTATTTT
TRBV9	-	few	TRBJ1-1	CASSIDPMDVEAFF	TGTGCCAGCAGTATTGACCCCATGGACGTAGAAGCTTTCTTT
TRBV6-6	-	-	TRBJ1-3	CASSYSGGSGNTIYF	TGTGCCAGCAGTTACTCAGGGGGCTCTGGAAACACCATATATTTT
TRBV5-5	-	many	TRBJ1-1	CASSLGSSNTEAFF	TGTGCCAGCAGCTTGGGCAGCTCGAACACTGAAGCTTTCTTT
TRBV4-2	TRBD1	few	TRBJ1-4	CASSLGTGVGKLFF	TGTGCCAGCAGCCTCGGGACAGGGGTTGGAAAACTGTTTTTT
TRBV5-5	-	-	TRBJ1-4	CASSPTEVNEKLFF	TGTGCCAGCAGCCCGACAGAAGTTAATGAAAAACTGTTTTTT
TRBV7-2	TRBD1	-	TRBJ2-1	CASRPGGFNEQFF	TGTGCCAGCAGACCAGGGGGCTTCAATGAGCAGTTCTTC
TRBV14	TRBD1	few	TRBJ1-2	CASSHQGAYGYTF	TGTGCCAGCAGCCATCAGGGGGCCTATGGCTACACCTTC
TRBV6-2/TRBV6-3	-	few	TRBJ2-1	CASSYSGAQYNEQFF	TGTGCCAGCAGTTACTCCGGGGCCCAGTACAATGAGCAGTTCTTC
TRBV7-3	TRBD1	-	TRBJ1-1	CASSEKGGRGTEAFF	TGTGCCAGCAGCGAAAAAGGGGGCCGGGGAACTGAAGCTTTCTTT
TRBV10-2	-	few	TRBJ2-1	CASSEALGVQFF	TGCGCCAGCAGTGAGGCTTTGGGGGTCCAGTTCTTC
TRBV4-3	TRBD2	many	TRBJ2-3	CASSLRLAGSTDTQYF	TGCGCCAGCAGCCTGCGTCTAGCGGGGAGCACAGATACGCAGTATTTT
TRBV6-2/TRBV6-3	-	few	TRBJ1-5	CASSYFAGRQPQHF	TGTGCCAGCAGTTACTTCGCTGGGAGGCAGCCCCAGCATTTT
TRBV27	-	-	TRBJ1-5	CASSRHLNQPQHF	TGTGCCAGCAGTAGACACCTCAATCAGCCCCAGCATTTT
TRBV7-2	-	many	TRBJ2-5	CASSLAGMETQYF	TGTGCCAGCAGCTTAGCGGGTATGGAGACCCAGTACTTC
TRBV5-1	-	few	TRBJ2-5	CASSLNGGLRETQYF	TGCGCCAGCAGCTTAAACGGGGGGCTCCGGGAGACCCAGTACTTC
TRBV7-8	-	few	TRBJ1-4	CASRYSSGIPNEKLFF	TGTGCCAGCAGATACTCTTCGGGCATCCCGAATGAAAAACTGTTTTTT
TRBV15	-	few	TRBJ2-7	CATSRVHFSKGNEQYF	TGTGCCACCAGCAGAGTTCATTTCTCGAAGGGGAACGAGCAGTACTTC
TRBV5-1	TRBD2	-	TRBJ2-3	CASSQAAAGGTDTQYF	TGCGCCAGCAGCCAGGCGGCAGCGGGGGGCACAGATACGCAGTATTTT
TRBV25-1	-	few	TRBJ1-1	CASRGQQNTEAFF	TGTGCCAGCCGAGGACAGCAGAACACTGAAGCTTTCTTT
TRBV7-9	-	-	TRBJ2-1	CASSDTGSYEQFF	TGTGCCAGCAGCGATACAGGGTCGTATGAGCAGTTCTTC
TRBV7-8	-	many	TRBJ1-2	CASSLPGENYGYTF	TGTGCCAGCAGCTTACCAGGAGAGAACTATGGCTACACCTTC
TRBV27	TRBD2	-	TRBJ2-3	CASSLSLRGGAYDTQYF	TGTGCCAGCAGTTTATCCCTCCGCGGGGGGGCCTACGATACGCAGTATTTT
TRBV18	-	many	TRBJ1-3	CASSPGTTGNTIYF	TGTGCCAGCTCACCCGGGACTACTGGAAACACCATATATTTT
TRBV27	TRBD1	few	TRBJ2-2	CASSFNRDWDRGNTGELFF	TGTGCCAGCAGTTTCAACCGCGATTGGGACAGGGGCAACACCGGGGAGCTGTTTTTT
TRBV6-6	TRBD2	many	TRBJ2-7	CASSPGTSGGEQYF	TGTGCCAGCAGTCCCGGGACTAGCGGTGGCGAGCAGTACTTC
TRBV7-2	-	many	TRBJ2-5	CASSEAPSSQETQYF	TGTGCCAGCAGCGAGGCCCCCTCTAGCCAGGAGACCCAGTACTTC
TRBV6-6	-	few	TRBJ1-5	CASSYIGQGHNQPQHF	TGTGCCAGCAGTTACATAGGCCAGGGACACAATCAGCCCCAGCATTTT
TRBV7-6	TRBD1	few	TRBJ2-5	CASSRGQDRQETQYF	TGTGCCAGCAGCAGAGGACAGGACCGCCAAGAGACCCAGTACTTC
TRBV20-1	TRBD2	few	TRBJ2-5	CSASLRGGRETQYF	TGCAGTGCTAGTCTGCGGGGGGGCCGGGAGACCCAGTACTTC
TRBV30	TRBD1	once	TRBJ2-3	CAGRTGLSTDTQYF	TGTGCCGGACGGACAGGGCTTAGCACAGATACGCAGTATTTT
TRBV15	-	many	TRBJ2-7	CATSRAGRSYEQYF	TGTGCCACCAGCAGAGCGGGCCGCTCCTACGAGCAGTACTTC
TRBV9	-	few	TRBJ2-3	CASKRGPGRLTDTQYF	TGTGCCAGCAAGCGTGGGCCAGGGCGCCTCACAGATACGCAGTATTTT
TRBV27	TRBD2	-	TRBJ2-1	CASSFGGGANNEQFF	TGTGCCAGCAGTTTTGGGGGGGGAGCCAACAATGAGCAGTTCTTC
TRBV20-1	-	many	TRBJ2-3	CSARDGTGVLADTQYF	TGCAGTGCTAGAGATGGGACGGGGGTATTGGCAGATACGCAGTATTTT
TRBV10-1	TRBD2	few	TRBJ2-3	CASSVGLAGRDTQYF	TGCGCCAGCAGTGTCGGACTAGCGGGGCGAGATACGCAGTATTTT